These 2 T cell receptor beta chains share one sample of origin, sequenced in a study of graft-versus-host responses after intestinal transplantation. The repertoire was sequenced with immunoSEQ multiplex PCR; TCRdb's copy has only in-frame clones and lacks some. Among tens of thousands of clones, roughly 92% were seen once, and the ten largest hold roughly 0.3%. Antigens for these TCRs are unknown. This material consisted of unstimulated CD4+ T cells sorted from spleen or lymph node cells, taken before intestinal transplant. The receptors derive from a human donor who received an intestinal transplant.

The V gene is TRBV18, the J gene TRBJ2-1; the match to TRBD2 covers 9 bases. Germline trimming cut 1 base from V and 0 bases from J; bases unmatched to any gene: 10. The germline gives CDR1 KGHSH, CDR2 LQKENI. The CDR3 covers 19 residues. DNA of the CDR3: TGTGCCAGCTCACCACAGGGGGCTAGCGGGATGGGCTCCTACAATGAGCAGTTCTTC. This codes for CASSPQGASGMGSYNEQFF.

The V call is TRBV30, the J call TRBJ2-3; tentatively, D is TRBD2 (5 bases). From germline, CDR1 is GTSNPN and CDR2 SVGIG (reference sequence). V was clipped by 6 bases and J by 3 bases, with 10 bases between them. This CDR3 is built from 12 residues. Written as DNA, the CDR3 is TGTGCCTGCCAGACGGGGACAGATACGCAGTATTTT. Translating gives CACQTGTDTQYF.